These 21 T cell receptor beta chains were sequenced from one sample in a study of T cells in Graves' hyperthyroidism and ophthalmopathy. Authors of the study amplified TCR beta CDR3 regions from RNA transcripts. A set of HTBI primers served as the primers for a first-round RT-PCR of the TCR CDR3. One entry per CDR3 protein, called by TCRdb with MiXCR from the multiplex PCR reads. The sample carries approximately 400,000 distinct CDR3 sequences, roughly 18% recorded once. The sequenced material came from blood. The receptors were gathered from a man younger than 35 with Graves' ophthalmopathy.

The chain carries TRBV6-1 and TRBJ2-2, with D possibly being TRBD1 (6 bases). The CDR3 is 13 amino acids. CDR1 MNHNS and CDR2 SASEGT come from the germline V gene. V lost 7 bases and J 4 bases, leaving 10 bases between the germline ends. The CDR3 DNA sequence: TGTGCCAGCACGGGCAGGGGCACCGGGGAGCTGTTTTTT. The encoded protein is CASTGRGTGELFF.

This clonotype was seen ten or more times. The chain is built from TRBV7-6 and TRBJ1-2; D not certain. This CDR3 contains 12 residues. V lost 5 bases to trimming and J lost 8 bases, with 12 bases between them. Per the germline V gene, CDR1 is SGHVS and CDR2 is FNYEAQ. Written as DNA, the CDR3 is TGTGCCAGCAGCACCTCTTTTGGAGGCTACACCTTC. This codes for CASSTSFGGYTF.

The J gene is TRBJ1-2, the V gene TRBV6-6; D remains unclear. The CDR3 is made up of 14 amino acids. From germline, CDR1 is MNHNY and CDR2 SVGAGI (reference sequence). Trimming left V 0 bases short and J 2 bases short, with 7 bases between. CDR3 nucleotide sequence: TGTGCCAGCAGTTACTCGATGACCAACTATGGCTACACCTTC. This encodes CASSYSMTNYGYTF.

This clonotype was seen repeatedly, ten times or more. DNA of the CDR3: TGTGCCAGCAGTTCCCAGGTCTACGAGCAGTACTTC. The encoded protein is CASSSQVYEQYF. This chain connects TRBV12-3 or TRBV12-4 to TRBJ2-7, with D uncertain. The CDR3 has 12 amino acids. V lost 4 bases and J 3 bases, leaving 7 bases between the germline ends.

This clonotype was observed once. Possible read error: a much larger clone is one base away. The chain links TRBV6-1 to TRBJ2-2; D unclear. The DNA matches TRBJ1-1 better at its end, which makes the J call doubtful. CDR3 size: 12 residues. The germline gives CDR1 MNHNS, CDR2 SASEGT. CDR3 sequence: CASSETETRAFF. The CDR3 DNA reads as TGTGCCAGCAGTGAAACGGAGACCAGAGCTTTCTTT.

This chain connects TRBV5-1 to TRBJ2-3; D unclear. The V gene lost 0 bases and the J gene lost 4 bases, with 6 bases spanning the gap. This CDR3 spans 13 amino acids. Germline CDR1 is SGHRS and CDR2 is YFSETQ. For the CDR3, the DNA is TGCGCCAGCAGCTTGGCCCGTGCAGATACGCAGTATTTT. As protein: CASSLARADTQYF.

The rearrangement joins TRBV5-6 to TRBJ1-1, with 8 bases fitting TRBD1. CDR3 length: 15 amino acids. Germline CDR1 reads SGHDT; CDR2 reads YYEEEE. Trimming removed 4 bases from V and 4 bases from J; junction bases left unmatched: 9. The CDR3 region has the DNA TGTGCCAGCAGCCCTCGGGACAGGCAAATCACTGAAGCTTTCTTT. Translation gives CASSPRDRQITEAFF.

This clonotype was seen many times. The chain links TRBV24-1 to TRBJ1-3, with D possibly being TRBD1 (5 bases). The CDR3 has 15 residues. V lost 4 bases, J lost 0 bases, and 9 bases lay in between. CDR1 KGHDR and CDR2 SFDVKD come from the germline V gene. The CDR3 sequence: CATSDATDSGNTIYF. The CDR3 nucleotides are TGTGCCACCAGTGACGCGACAGACTCTGGAAACACCATATATTTT.

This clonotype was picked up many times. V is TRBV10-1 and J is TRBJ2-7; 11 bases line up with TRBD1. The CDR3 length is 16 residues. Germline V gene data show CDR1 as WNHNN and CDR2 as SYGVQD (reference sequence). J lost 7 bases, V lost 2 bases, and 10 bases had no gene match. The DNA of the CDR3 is TGCGCCAGCAGTGAGGCCGCCGGGACAGGGGGAACTGAGCAGTACTTC. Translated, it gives CASSEAAGTGGTEQYF.

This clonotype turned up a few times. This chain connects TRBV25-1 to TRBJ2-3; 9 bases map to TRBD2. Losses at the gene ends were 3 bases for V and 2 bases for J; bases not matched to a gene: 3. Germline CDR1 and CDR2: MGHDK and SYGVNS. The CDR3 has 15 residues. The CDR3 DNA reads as TGTGCCAGCAGTGATAGCGGGGGCATCACAGATACGCAGTATTTT. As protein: CASSDSGGITDTQYF.

The CDR3 is CASSYSTGGSNQPQHF. Written as DNA, the CDR3 is TGTGCCAGCAGTTACTCGACAGGAGGAAGCAATCAGCCCCAGCATTTT. V is TRBV6-5 and J is TRBJ1-5; D might be TRBD1 (6 bases). Germline loops: CDR1 MNHEY, CDR2 SVGAGI. The CDR3 is made up of 16 amino acids. V was shortened by 0 bases and J by 1 base, with 10 bases between the two germline ends.

In DNA, the CDR3 is TGTGCCAGCAGCGTAGTGGCTAGCGGGGGGGCGGGGGAGCAGTTCTTC. Encoded protein: CASSVVASGGAGEQFF. The chain has TRBV9 and TRBJ2-1; 12 bases line up with TRBD2. The CDR3 is 16 amino acids. V was clipped by 0 bases and J by 10 bases; unmatched bases: 8. Germline V gene lookup returns CDR1 SGDLS and CDR2 YYNGEE.

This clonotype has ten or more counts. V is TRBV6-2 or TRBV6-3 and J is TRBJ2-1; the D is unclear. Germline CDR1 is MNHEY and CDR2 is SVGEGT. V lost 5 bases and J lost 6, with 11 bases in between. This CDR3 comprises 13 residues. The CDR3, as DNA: TGTGCCAGCAGTCCCCCCCCAGGCAATGAGCAGTTCTTC. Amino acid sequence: CASSPPPGNEQFF.

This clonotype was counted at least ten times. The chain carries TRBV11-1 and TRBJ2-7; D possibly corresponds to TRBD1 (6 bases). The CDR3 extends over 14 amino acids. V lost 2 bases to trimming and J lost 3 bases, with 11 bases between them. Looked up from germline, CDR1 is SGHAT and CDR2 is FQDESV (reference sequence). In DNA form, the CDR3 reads TGTGCCAGCAGCTTACCGGGACAAATCTACGAGCAGTACTTC. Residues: CASSLPGQIYEQYF.

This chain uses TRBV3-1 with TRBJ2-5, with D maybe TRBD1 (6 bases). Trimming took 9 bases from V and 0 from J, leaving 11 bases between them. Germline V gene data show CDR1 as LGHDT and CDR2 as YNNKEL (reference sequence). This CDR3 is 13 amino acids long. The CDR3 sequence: CASGQPYQETQYF. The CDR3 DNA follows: TGTGCCAGTGGACAGCCCTACCAAGAGACCCAGTACTTC.

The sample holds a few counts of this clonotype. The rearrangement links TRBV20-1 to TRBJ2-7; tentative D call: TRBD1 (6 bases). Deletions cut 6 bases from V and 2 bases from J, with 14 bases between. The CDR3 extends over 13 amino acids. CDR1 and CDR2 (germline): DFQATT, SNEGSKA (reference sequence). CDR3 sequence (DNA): TGCAGTGCGCACACAGGGATGACCTACGAGCAGTACTTC. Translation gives CSAHTGMTYEQYF.

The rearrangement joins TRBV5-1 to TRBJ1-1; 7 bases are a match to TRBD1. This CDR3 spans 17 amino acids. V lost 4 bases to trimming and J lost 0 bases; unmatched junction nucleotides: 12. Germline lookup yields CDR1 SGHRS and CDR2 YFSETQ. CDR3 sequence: CASSPKEGAYMNTEAFF. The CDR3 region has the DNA TGCGCCAGCAGCCCGAAGGAGGGGGCGTATATGAACACTGAAGCTTTCTTT.

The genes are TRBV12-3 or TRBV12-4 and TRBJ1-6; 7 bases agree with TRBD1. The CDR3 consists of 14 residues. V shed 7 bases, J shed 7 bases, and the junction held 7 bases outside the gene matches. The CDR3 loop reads CASNPTGLNSPLHF. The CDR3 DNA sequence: TGTGCCAGCAACCCGACAGGGTTAAATTCACCCCTCCACTTT.

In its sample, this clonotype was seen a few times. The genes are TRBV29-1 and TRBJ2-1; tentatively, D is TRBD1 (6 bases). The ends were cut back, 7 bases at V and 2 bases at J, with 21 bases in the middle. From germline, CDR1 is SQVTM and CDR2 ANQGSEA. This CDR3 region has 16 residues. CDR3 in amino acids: CSASLGDRPTYNEQFF. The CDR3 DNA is TGCAGCGCCAGCCTCGGTGACAGGCCTACCTACAATGAGCAGTTCTTC.

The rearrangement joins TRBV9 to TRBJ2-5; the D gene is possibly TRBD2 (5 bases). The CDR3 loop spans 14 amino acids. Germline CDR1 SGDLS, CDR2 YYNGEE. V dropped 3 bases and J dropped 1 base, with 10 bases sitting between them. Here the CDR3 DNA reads TGTGCCAGCAGCGCCAGCGGTAGCCAAGAGACCCAGTACTTC. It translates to CASSASGSQETQYF.

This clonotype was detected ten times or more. The CDR3 nucleotides read TGTGCCAGCAGTGAACCTTTCGGGCGGAACTACGAGCAGTACTTC. Translation: CASSEPFGRNYEQYF. The rearrangement links TRBV2 to TRBJ2-7; D remains unclear. The length of the CDR3 is 15 residues. CDR1 is SNHLY, CDR2 FYNNEI, per germline. The germline V and J ends were trimmed by 2 bases and 3 bases, with 14 bases remaining between them.